The 19 T cell receptor beta chains presented below share a single source sample, sequenced in a study of OX40 agonist ivuxolimab in advanced cancers. Using immunoSEQ multiplex PCR, the repertoire was profiled, and TCRdb retains in-frame clones only, with some absent. The sample comprises approximately 75,000 clones, approximately 78% of which are singletons, and about 5.4% rests with the top ten. Sequences were derived from CD4+ or CD8+ T cells sorted from blood, sampled in a trial of the OX40 agonist ivuxolimab. These receptors all come from an adult with an advanced solid tumor such as melanoma, head and neck, liver or kidney cancer.

The rearrangement joins TRBV19 to TRBJ1-2, with D maybe TRBD1 (5 bases). Germline V lookup: CDR1 LNHDA, CDR2 SQIVND (reference sequence). The CDR3 has 13 amino acids. The V and J ends lost 4 bases and 2 bases respectively, with 8 bases between them. CDR3 coding DNA: TGTGCCAGTAGTAACCCAGGGAACTATGGCTACACCTTC. Residues: CASSNPGNYGYTF.

The rearrangement uses TRBV5-1 and TRBJ2-1; D is perhaps TRBD1 (5 bases). This CDR3 has 14 residues. The germline V and J ends were trimmed by 3 bases and 5 bases, with 12 bases remaining between them. The germline V gene has CDR1 SGHRS and CDR2 YFSETQ. The CDR3 coding sequence is TGCGCCAGCAGCTATACAGGACCCAACAATGAGCAGTTCTTC. It yields the protein CASSYTGPNNEQFF.

The V and J genes are TRBV18 and TRBJ2-7; the match to TRBD2 covers 14 bases. V lost 4 bases, J lost 4 bases, and 3 bases stayed unmatched. The length of the CDR3 is 15 residues. The germline CDR1 and CDR2 sequences are KGHSH and LQKENI. CDR3 amino acids: CASSQGLAGDYEQYF. CDR3 DNA sequence: TGTGCCAGCTCACAGGGACTAGCGGGAGATTACGAGCAGTACTTC.

The chain uses TRBV28 and TRBJ2-5, with TRBD1 matching 7 bases. Per the germline V gene, CDR1 is MDHEN and CDR2 is SYDVKM. The CDR3 extends over 16 amino acids. Trimming took 8 bases from V and 2 from J; bases not matched to a gene: 14. CDR3 protein: CASSIGGTGAQETQYF. The CDR3 DNA reads as TGTGCCAGCTCAATAGGGGGCACAGGGGCTCAAGAGACCCAGTACTTC.

V usage is TRBV15 and J usage is TRBJ1-2, with D maybe TRBD1 (6 bases). V shed 3 bases and J shed 6 bases, with 17 bases lying between them. The CDR3 sequence is 15 residues long. Germline CDR1 LNHNV, CDR2 YYDKDF (reference sequence). The CDR3 sequence is CATSRPGGVNDGYTF. CDR3 in DNA: TGTGCCACCAGCAGGCCTGGGGGCGTTAATGATGGCTACACCTTC.

This rearrangement joins TRBV6-5 to TRBJ2-2; 8 bases map to TRBD1. The CDR3 is 16 amino acids. J gave up 5 bases and V 0 bases, and 5 bases lay outside the gene matches. Per the germline V gene, CDR1 is MNHEY and CDR2 is SVGAGI. The DNA of the CDR3 is TGTGCCAGCAGTTACTCGATCCACAGGGGGACCGGGGAGCTGTTTTTT. Translation: CASSYSIHRGTGELFF.

This clone was seen a single time. The chain recombines TRBV7-9 with TRBJ2-2, with 10 bases aligning to TRBD1. V gave up 5 bases and J gave up 4 bases; unmatched junction bases: 7. Germline V gene sequence: CDR1 SEHNR, CDR2 FQNEAQ (reference sequence). This CDR3 contains 16 residues. This CDR3 reads CASSALGQGFTGELFF. CDR3 coding DNA: TGTGCCAGCAGCGCCTTGGGACAGGGGTTCACCGGGGAGCTGTTTTTT.

V and J are TRBV6-5 and TRBJ1-2; TRBD1 matches at 10 bases. V gave up 2 bases and J gave up 7 bases; unmatched junction bases: 10. CDR3 length equals 16 residues. The germline V gene has CDR1 MNHEY and CDR2 SVGAGI. The CDR3 nucleotides read TGTGCCAGCAGTTACGGACTCCGGGACAGGGGACGTGGCTACACCTTC. This sequence encodes CASSYGLRDRGRGYTF.

The V call is TRBV7-9, the J call TRBJ1-6, with 7 bases fitting TRBD1. Germline V gene sequence: CDR1 SEHNR, CDR2 FQNEAQ (reference sequence). Trimming cost V 6 bases and J 9 bases; bases outside gene matches: 5. CDR3 length: 13 residues. The CDR3 reads CASRTGLTSPLHF. CDR3 coding DNA: TGTGCCAGCAGGACAGGGTTGACTTCACCCCTCCACTTT.

This sequence joins TRBV4-3 and TRBJ2-3, with no clear D. Trimming removed 0 bases from V and 5 bases from J, with 18 bases in between. Per germline, CDR1 LGHNA and CDR2 YSLEER. The CDR3 is 17 amino acids. The chain's CDR3 is CASSQERMSSVGDTQYF. In DNA, the CDR3 is TGCGCCAGCAGCCAAGAACGCATGAGTTCAGTCGGAGATACGCAGTATTTT.

V gene TRBV9 combines with J gene TRBJ2-5, with 9 bases identical to TRBD2. With V trimmed by 4 bases and J by 1 base, 14 bases remained unmatched. The CDR3 covers 18 residues. Germline V gives CDR1 SGDLS, CDR2 YYNGEE. The CDR3 is CASSPHGGGAPIQETQYF. The DNA of the CDR3 is TGTGCCAGCAGCCCCCACGGCGGGGGGGCCCCAATCCAAGAGACCCAGTACTTC.

V and J are TRBV18 and TRBJ2-5; D not certain. CDR3 length equals 13 residues. CDR1 KGHSH and CDR2 LQKENI come from the germline V gene. V gave up 2 bases and J gave up 3 bases, with 7 bases separating them. DNA for the CDR3: TGTGCCAGCTCACCAGGCTCCAAAGAGACCCAGTACTTC. Its translation: CASSPGSKETQYF.

V gene TRBV7-6 combines with J gene TRBJ1-5; D not certain. Germline V CDR1 and CDR2: SGHVS, FNYEAQ. This CDR3 has 13 amino acids. Trimming shortened V by 2 bases and J by 3 bases, and 5 bases separated the two germline ends. In DNA, the CDR3 is TGTGCCAGCAGCTTAAGGTACAATCAGCCCCAGCATTTT. It specifies CASSLRYNQPQHF.

The CDR3 region has the DNA TGTGCCAGCAGCCTATGGGCCGTCTACGAGCAGTACTTC. It encodes CASSLWAVYEQYF. V usage is TRBV11-2 and J usage is TRBJ2-7, with D unresolved. V lost 5 bases to trimming and J lost 3 bases, with 11 bases between them. This CDR3 contains 13 residues. Germline V gene data show CDR1 as SGHAT and CDR2 as FQNNGV. Based on the CDR3 plus reference TRBV11-2 and TRBJ2-7, the full variable domain is EAGVAQSPRYKIIEKRQSVAFWCNPISGHATLYWYQQILGQGPKLLIQFQNNGVVDDSQLPKDRFSAERLKGVDSTLKIQPAKLEDSAVYLCASSLWAVYEQYFGPGTRLTVT.

The chain joins TRBV9 to TRBJ2-3, with D uncertain. The germline CDR1 and CDR2 sequences are SGDLS and YYNGEE. Trimming removed 0 bases at V and 5 bases at J, with 7 bases between. The CDR3 contains 13 residues. The CDR3 here is CASSVELGDTQYF. In DNA, the CDR3 is TGTGCCAGCAGCGTAGAGCTAGGAGATACGCAGTATTTT.

This clone was observed a handful of times. The chain uses TRBV4-2 and TRBJ1-1; TRBD1 aligns across 9 bases. Germline V gives CDR1 LGHNA, CDR2 YNFKEQ. J was trimmed by 11 bases and V by 2 bases; bases with no gene match: 12. The CDR3 extends over 15 amino acids. CDR3 sequence: CASSQTWDRAPWAFF. In DNA form, the CDR3 reads TGTGCCAGCAGCCAAACCTGGGACAGGGCCCCTTGGGCTTTCTTT.

The count of this clone is one. This sequence joins TRBV19 and TRBJ2-4; 7 bases are shared with TRBD2. CDR1 LNHDA and CDR2 SQIVND come from the germline V gene (reference sequence). V lost 3 bases to trimming and J lost 8 bases; unmatched junction nucleotides: 1. The CDR3 length is 12 residues. CDR3 loop: CASSMGGYIQYF. The CDR3 DNA sequence: TGTGCCAGTAGTATGGGGGGGTACATTCAGTACTTC.

The rearrangement joins TRBV7-9 to TRBJ2-7; perhaps TRBD2 as D (6 bases). Germline V gives CDR1 SEHNR, CDR2 FQNEAQ (reference sequence). V lost 5 bases to trimming and J lost 0 bases, with 11 bases between them. The CDR3 is made up of 14 amino acids. This chain's CDR3 is CASSPGGSSYEQYF. CDR3 nucleotide sequence: TGTGCCAGCAGCCCCGGGGGAAGCTCCTACGAGCAGTACTTC.

The rearrangement joins TRBV19 to TRBJ2-3; 8 bases match TRBD2. J gave up 4 bases and V 4 bases, and 10 bases lay outside the gene matches. This CDR3 is built from 16 residues. CDR1 LNHDA and CDR2 SQIVND come from the germline V gene (reference sequence). This CDR3 is CASSTPSGSTADTQYF. CDR3 bases: TGTGCCAGTAGTACCCCCAGCGGGAGTACGGCAGATACGCAGTATTTT.